Listed below are T cell receptor beta chains from one sample, sequenced in a study of shared clonotypes between healthy human individuals. Assay: immunoSEQ multiplex PCR; the TCRdb copy retains only in-frame clones and omits some. The table includes 850,000 to 1,100,000 clones, roughly 80% detected once. Source material: memory CD4+ T cells from PBMCs. The receptors derive from a man between 18 and 29 years old in good health. Some clones in this sample may be carry-over from other donors' samples. CDR3s include the opening cysteine and the closing phenylalanine or tryptophan. The D gene is left open where the match is weak. Size values are once, few and many counts, or a class for expanded clones, and some rows have none.

TRBJ1-5,NA,TRBV10-3,NA,CAICAGTGQPQHF,TGTGCCATCTGTGCAGGGACGGGACAGCCCCAGCATTTT
TRBJ1-1,NA,TRBV5-4,NA,CASSQVQDNTEAFF,TGCGCCAGCAGCCAAGTCCAGGACAACACTGAAGCTTTCTTT
TRBJ1-5,once,TRBV6-6,NA,CASSLRQDSNQPQHF,TGTGCCAGCAGCCTCCGACAGGATAGCAATCAGCCCCAGCATTTT
TRBJ2-7,few,TRBV2,NA,CASRTTGQYF,TGTGCCAGCAGGACCACTGGGCAGTACTTC
TRBJ1-2,NA,TRBV2,NA,CASTLGPGNTYGYTF,TGTGCCAGCACCCTAGGGCCAGGGAATACCTATGGCTACACCTTC
TRBJ2-7,NA,TRBV6-6,TRBD1,CASRPGQLYEQYF,TGTGCCAGCAGACCGGGACAGCTCTACGAGCAGTACTTC
TRBJ2-1,NA,TRBV18,TRBD2,CASSRGGELSYNEQFF,TGTGCCAGCTCCCGGGGAGGGGAACTCTCCTACAATGAGCAGTTCTTC
TRBJ2-5,NA,TRBV9,NA,CASSGGLRGQETQYF,TGTGCCAGCAGCGGCGGGCTGAGGGGCCAAGAGACCCAGTACTTC
TRBJ2-7,few,TRBV7-2,TRBD2,CASSLARLAGQYF,TGTGCCAGCAGCTTAGCGAGACTAGCGGGGCAGTACTTC
TRBJ1-1,NA,TRBV5-1,NA,CASSLVPVGTEAFF,TGCGCCAGCAGCTTGGTCCCCGTGGGGACTGAAGCTTTCTTT
TRBJ2-3,NA,TRBV11-2,NA,CASSLGTISSTDTQYF,TGTGCCAGCAGCTTAGGAACAATATCTAGCACAGATACGCAGTATTTT
TRBJ1-5,NA,TRBV7-9,NA,CASSPGGGGLNQPQHF,TGTGCCAGCAGCCCCGGGGGTGGGGGGCTAAATCAGCCCCAGCATTTT
TRBJ1-5,NA,TRBV2,TRBD1,CASTSGTAAQYSNQPQHF,TGTGCCAGCACCTCCGGGACAGCAGCACAATATAGCAATCAGCCCCAGCATTTT
TRBJ2-2,NA,TRBV27,NA,CASSLGNTGELFF,TGTGCCAGCAGTTTGGGTAACACCGGGGAGCTGTTTTTT
TRBJ1-2,NA,TRBV10-3,NA,CAAHPAGVDGYTF,TGTGCCGCGCACCCCGCGGGGGTGGATGGCTACACCTTC
TRBJ2-1,NA,TRBV4-3,NA,CASSQPQGGEQFF,TGCGCCAGCAGCCAACCACAGGGTGGTGAGCAGTTCTTC
TRBJ2-3,NA,TRBV7-9,TRBD2,CASSFPLAGVNTQYF,TGTGCCAGCAGCTTTCCGCTAGCGGGAGTGAATACGCAGTATTTT
TRBJ1-2,NA,TRBV5-1,NA,CASSLQINYGYTF,TGCGCCAGCAGCTTGCAGATTAACTATGGCTACACCTTC
TRBJ2-1,NA,TRBV30,NA,CAWMYPGSSYNEQFF,TGTGCCTGGATGTACCCAGGGAGCTCCTACAATGAGCAGTTCTTC
TRBJ2-2,NA,TRBV19,NA,CASSMRQSGELFF,TGTGCCAGTTCCATGCGACAATCCGGGGAGCTGTTTTTT
TRBJ1-1,NA,TRBV5-1,NA,CASSLASGMNTEAFF,TGCGCCAGCAGCTTGGCTTCAGGGATGAACACTGAAGCTTTCTTT
TRBJ1-1,NA,TRBV10-2,NA,CASSESQSSWGGEAFF,TGCGCCAGCAGTGAGTCCCAGTCGAGCTGGGGAGGTGAAGCTTTCTTT
TRBJ2-1,NA,TRBV5-6,TRBD2,CASSLRGPLAGYNEQFF,TGTGCCAGCAGCCTTCGAGGGCCCCTAGCGGGTTACAATGAGCAGTTCTTC
TRBJ1-1,NA,TRBV19,NA,CASSIQGGTGEAFF,TGTGCCAGTAGTATACAGGGCGGAACAGGTGAAGCTTTCTTT
TRBJ2-7,NA,TRBV2,NA,CASSEGLGGYEQYF,TGTGCCAGCAGTGAAGGTTTGGGGGGCTACGAGCAGTACTTC
TRBJ1-2,NA,TRBV5-4,TRBD1,CASSLAPGQGPAVYGYTF,TGTGCCAGCAGCTTGGCTCCGGGACAGGGCCCCGCTGTATATGGCTACACCTTC
TRBJ1-5,NA,TRBV4-1,NA,CASSQRTEDQPQHF,TGCGCCAGCAGCCAGCGGACAGAGGATCAGCCCCAGCATTTT
TRBJ2-7,NA,TRBV4-2,TRBD2,CASSQDLAGLYEQYF,TGTGCCAGCAGCCAAGATCTAGCGGGACTCTACGAGCAGTACTTC
TRBJ2-7,once,TRBV5-6,TRBD1,CASMPGTGTGTYEQYF,TGTGCCAGCATGCCCGGAACCGGGACAGGGACGTACGAGCAGTACTTC
TRBJ2-5,NA,TRBV28,TRBD2,CASSLGLAGIETQYF,TGTGCCAGCAGTTTAGGGCTAGCGGGGATAGAGACCCAGTACTTC
TRBJ2-3,few,TRBV5-4,NA,CASSQGQNERTDTQYF,TGTGCCAGCAGCCAGGGACAAAACGAACGAACAGATACGCAGTATTTT
TRBJ1-2,NA,TRBV2,NA,CASSGEGYGYTF,TGTGCCAGCAGTGGGGAAGGCTATGGCTACACCTTC
TRBJ1-1,few,TRBV7-9,NA,CASSLGQLGSGVNTEAFF,TGTGCCAGCAGCTTAGGCCAACTTGGATCAGGAGTGAACACTGAAGCTTTCTTT
TRBJ2-7,NA,TRBV19,TRBD2,CASSTPSGGSYEQYF,TGTGCCAGTAGTACCCCGTCGGGAGGTTCCTACGAGCAGTACTTC
TRBJ2-2,once,TRBV6-4,NA,CASSDRGTSGELFF,TGTGCCAGCAGTGACCGGGGGACGTCCGGGGAGCTGTTTTTT
TRBJ2-5,NA,TRBV5-4,NA,CASSLAPSQETQYF,TGTGCCAGCAGCTTGGCTCCCAGCCAAGAGACCCAGTACTTC
TRBJ2-3,NA,TRBV10-2,NA,CASSESGNTQYF,TGCGCCAGCAGTGAGAGCGGAAATACGCAGTATTTT
TRBJ2-7,NA,TRBV5-1,TRBD1,CASSLVAGGNYEQYF,TGCGCCAGCAGCTTGGTTGCAGGGGGTAACTACGAGCAGTACTTC
TRBJ2-4,NA,TRBV19,NA,CASSSKLWGAKNIQYF,TGTGCCAGTTCTTCAAAGTTGTGGGGAGCCAAAAACATTCAGTACTTC
TRBJ2-5,many,TRBV2,NA,CASSPTGTGLGAQYF,TGTGCCAGCAGTCCCACCGGGACGGGCCTCGGCGCCCAGTACTTC
TRBJ2-5,NA,TRBV27,NA,CASSLRGGQETQYF,TGTGCCAGCAGTCTCCGGGGTGGGCAAGAGACCCAGTACTTC
TRBJ2-3,NA,TRBV29-1,TRBD2,CSVDSSGSDTQYF,TGCAGCGTTGACTCTAGCGGGAGCGATACGCAGTATTTT
TRBJ2-1,many,TRBV6-6,NA,CASSPTLAEEQFF,TGTGCCAGCAGTCCTACTCTAGCTGAGGAGCAGTTCTTC
TRBJ2-7,few,TRBV27,TRBD2,CASSLLSGRAFNEQYF,TGTGCCAGCAGTTTGTTGAGCGGGAGGGCCTTCAACGAGCAGTACTTC
TRBJ1-4,NA,TRBV2,TRBD1,CASSEKQGVTNEKLFF,TGTGCCAGCAGTGAAAAGCAGGGGGTTACTAATGAAAAACTGTTTTTT
TRBJ2-7,NA,TRBV27,TRBD2,CASSIRLAASRDEQYF,TGTGCCAGCAGTATCCGGCTAGCGGCCAGCCGGGACGAGCAGTACTTC